The 26 T cell receptor beta chains below were found in one sample sequenced in a study of blood T cell repertoires in COVID-19. Generated by immunoSEQ multiplex PCR, the TCRdb table keeps only in-frame clones and is missing some. The table records fewer than 300,000 clones, 85% of them present only once. The material sequenced was PBMCs or T cells enriched from blood (not recorded which). Receptor source: a woman in her forties or fifties who had recovered from COVID-19.

The rearrangement joins TRBV7-6 to TRBJ1-3; TRBD1 agrees at 8 bases. The CDR3 contains 15 residues. The V gene end was trimmed by 6 bases and the J gene end by 0 bases; junction bases not matched to a gene: 4. Germline CDR1 SGHVS, CDR2 FNYEAQ. The CDR3 coding sequence is TGTGCCAGCAGTCACAGGGGGGACTCTGGAAACACCATATATTTT. Its protein is CASSHRGDSGNTIYF. The full variable domain, rest sourced from reference TRBV7-6 and TRBJ1-3, is GAGVSQSPRYKVTKRGQDVALRCDPISGHVSLYWYRQALGQGPEFLTYFNYEAQQDKSGLPNDRFSAERPEGSISTLTIQRTEQRDSAMYRCASSHRGDSGNTIYFGEGSWLTVV.

This sequence joins TRBV6-5 and TRBJ1-2; 7 bases map to TRBD1. The CDR3 is made up of 15 amino acids. J gave up 6 bases and V 2 bases, and 9 bases lay outside the gene matches. Per the germline V gene, CDR1 is MNHEY and CDR2 is SVGAGI. The CDR3, as DNA: TGTGCCAGCAGTTACACATCAAGACAGGGAGATGGCTACACCTTC. Its translation is CASSYTSRQGDGYTF.

This clone has a single count. The rearrangement joins TRBV3-1 (or the pseudogene TRBV3-2) to TRBJ2-3, with a weak D call TRBD1 (5 bases). Looked up from germline, CDR1 is LGHDT and CDR2 is YNNKEL (reference sequence). The V gene lost 0 bases and the J gene lost 2 bases, with 9 bases spanning the gap. The CDR3 loop spans 15 amino acids. The CDR3 DNA sequence: TGTGCCAGCAGCCAAGAACACAGGATCACAGATACGCAGTATTTT. This sequence encodes CASSQEHRITDTQYF.

This rearrangement joins TRBV9 to TRBJ2-1; D ambiguous. This CDR3 spans 12 amino acids. The V and J ends lost 4 bases and 9 bases respectively, with 11 bases between them. Germline lookup yields CDR1 SGDLS and CDR2 YYNGEE. CDR3 DNA sequence: TGTGCCAGCAGCATTAGAGTCGGTGAGCAGTTCTTC. Protein sequence: CASSIRVGEQFF. Full variable domain (outside the CDR3, taken from reference TRBV9 and TRBJ2-1): DSGVTQTPKHLITATGQRVTLRCSPRSGDLSVYWYQQSLDQGLQFLIQYYNGEERAKGNILERFSAQQFPDLHSELNLSSLELGDSALYFCASSIRVGEQFFGPGTRLTVL.

V usage is TRBV7-2 and J usage is TRBJ2-3, with D tentatively TRBD2 (6 bases). Deletions cut 3 bases from V and 2 bases from J, with 12 bases between. The CDR3 totals 15 residues. CDR1 and CDR2 (germline): SGHTA, FQGNSA. CDR3 region: CASSLTRLDTDTQYF. The CDR3 nucleotides are TGTGCCAGCAGCTTGACCAGACTAGACACAGATACGCAGTATTTT.

This chain joins TRBV4-1 and TRBJ2-4; D gene ambiguous. With 0 bases removed from V and 8 bases from J, the gap between germline ends came to 8 bases. The CDR3 loop spans 13 amino acids. Germline V gives CDR1 MGHRA, CDR2 YSYEKL. The CDR3 here is CASSQDVRDIQYF. In nucleotides, the CDR3 is TGCGCCAGCAGCCAAGATGTTCGGGACATTCAGTACTTC.

This chain uses TRBV11-2 with TRBJ1-3; the D gene is possibly TRBD1 (6 bases). The CDR3 covers 14 residues. Germline loops: CDR1 SGHAT, CDR2 FQNNGV. The V end was cut by 4 bases, the J end by 3 bases, with 10 bases between. CDR3 in DNA: TGTGCCAGCAGCTCCCCCAGGGGTGGAAACACCATATATTTT. Translated: CASSSPRGGNTIYF.

The chain uses TRBV6-1 and TRBJ2-7, with 11 positions matching TRBD2. With 1 base clipped from V and 0 bases from J, the junction kept 2 bases outside the gene matches. Germline V gene data show CDR1 as MNHNS and CDR2 as SASEGT. This CDR3 spans 16 amino acids. CDR3 sequence reads: CASSEVAGGFSYEQYF. CDR3 in DNA: TGTGCCAGCAGTGAAGTAGCGGGGGGGTTCTCCTACGAGCAGTACTTC.

V is TRBV19 and J is TRBJ1-1; 7 bases match TRBD1. V was pared by 6 bases and J by 4 bases, with 5 bases of the junction left unmatched. The CDR3 loop spans 13 amino acids. CDR1 is LNHDA, CDR2 SQIVND, per germline (reference sequence). The CDR3 here is CASRPGGRTEAFF. As DNA, the CDR3 is TGTGCCAGTAGGCCAGGGGGTCGCACTGAAGCTTTCTTT. The complete variable domain, with remaining parts taken from reference TRBV19 and TRBJ1-1, reads DGGITQSPKYLFRKEGQNVTLSCEQNLNHDAMYWYRQDPGQGLRLIYYSQIVNDFQKGDIAEGYSVSREKKESFPLTVTSAQKNPTAFYLCASRPGGRTEAFFGQGTRLTVV.

The V call is TRBV18, the J call TRBJ2-3, with a tentative D call TRBD2 (5 bases). CDR1 and CDR2 (germline): KGHSH, LQKENI. V was clipped by 5 bases and J by 1 base, with 13 bases between them. The CDR3 has 15 amino acids. CDR3 nucleotide sequence: TGTGCCAGCTCAAACCCCCTAGCAGGCACAGATACGCAGTATTTT. Translated, it gives CASSNPLAGTDTQYF.

V usage is TRBV6-6 and J usage is TRBJ1-3; the match to TRBD1 covers 10 bases. The CDR3 sequence is 19 residues long. With 5 bases clipped from V and 2 bases from J, the junction kept 15 bases outside the gene matches. The germline gives CDR1 MNHNY, CDR2 SVGAGI (reference sequence). CDR3 sequence reads: CASSRLRDRGNLAGNTIYF. CDR3 DNA: TGTGCCAGCAGTCGCCTCCGGGACAGGGGTAATTTAGCTGGAAACACCATATATTTT.

The sample holds one count of this clone. The chain couples TRBV18 to TRBJ1-2; D is unresolved. The germline gives CDR1 KGHSH, CDR2 LQKENI. Trimming took 5 bases from V and 3 from J, leaving 10 bases between them. The CDR3 is 13 residues long. The CDR3 region is CASSDQVDYGYTF. Here the CDR3 DNA reads TGTGCCAGCTCAGACCAGGTGGACTATGGCTACACCTTC.

This clone has a single count. V is TRBV28 and J is TRBJ1-2; 7 bases are shared with TRBD1. The length of the CDR3 is 15 residues. The trim removed 6 bases at V and 2 bases at J, leaving 9 bases unmatched. CDR1 is MDHEN and CDR2 is SYDVKM in the germline V gene. The CDR3 bases are TGTGCCAGCAGCTCGACAGGGCTCCCAAACTATGGCTACACCTTC. It specifies CASSSTGLPNYGYTF.

The rearrangement links TRBV7-2 to TRBJ1-4, with 7 bases fitting TRBD1. Germline lookup yields CDR1 SGHTA and CDR2 FQGNSA. The length of the CDR3 is 15 residues. V shed 5 bases, J shed 8 bases, and the junction held 11 bases outside the gene matches. CDR3 protein: CASSRNRGPTEKLFF. The CDR3 DNA sequence: TGTGCCAGCAGCCGGAACAGGGGACCTACCGAAAAACTGTTTTTT. Complete variable domain (other parts from reference TRBV7-2 and TRBJ1-4): GAGVSQSPSNKVTEKGKDVELRCDPISGHTALYWYRQSLGQGLEFLIYFQGNSAPDKSGLPSDRFSAERTGGSVSTLTIQRTQQEDSAVYLCASSRNRGPTEKLFFGSGTQLSVL.

This clone appeared a single time. This chain links TRBV28 with TRBJ2-5; possible D gene TRBD2, 5 bases. The CDR3 has 13 residues. V shed 6 bases and J shed 5 bases, with 13 bases lying between them. Germline CDR1 and CDR2: MDHEN and SYDVKM. The CDR3 spells CASRAAPGETQYF. The CDR3 DNA reads TGTGCCAGCAGGGCGGCCCCGGGGGAGACCCAGTACTTC.

This clone has only a few counts. The genes are TRBV7-2 and TRBJ2-4; possibly TRBD2 for D (6 bases). Germline-derived CDR1 and CDR2 are SGHTA and FQGNSA. The CDR3 is 16 amino acids. Between the trimmed V and J ends, which lost 5 bases and 4 bases, there was a span of 18 bases. CDR3 sequence: CASSLQPTRLKNIQYF. CDR3 sequence (DNA): TGTGCCAGCAGCCTCCAGCCGACTAGGCTTAAAAACATTCAGTACTTC. Drawing the rest from reference TRBV7-2 and TRBJ2-4, the complete variable domain is GAGVSQSPSNKVTEKGKDVELRCDPISGHTALYWYRQSLGQGLEFLIYFQGNSAPDKSGLPSDRFSAERTGGSVSTLTIQRTQQEDSAVYLCASSLQPTRLKNIQYFGAGTRLSVL.

The V and J genes are TRBV12-2 and TRBJ1-3. TRBV12-2 is flagged as a pseudogene. This CDR3 spans 17 amino acids. CDR3 residues: CASRLVRPGYSGNTIYF. The CDR3, as DNA: TGTGCAAGTCGCTTAGTACGACCGGGATACTCTGGAAACACCATATATTTT.

CDR3 sequence reads: CASREEPSYNEQFF. The CDR3 region has the DNA TGCGCCAGCAGAGAAGAGCCCTCCTACAATGAGCAGTTCTTC. This chain joins TRBV5-1 and TRBJ2-1; D unresolved. Germline CDR1 SGHRS, CDR2 YFSETQ. The CDR3 runs to 14 residues. The ends were cut back, 5 bases at V and 0 bases at J, with 9 bases in the middle. The variable domain in full, completed from reference TRBV5-1 and TRBJ2-1, reads KAGVTQTPRYLIKTRGQQVTLSCSPISGHRSVSWYQQTPGQGLQFLFEYFSETQRNKGNFPGRFSGRQFSNSRSEMNVSTLELGDSALYLCASREEPSYNEQFFGPGTRLTVL.

The CDR3 sequence: CASSPRQGLETQYF. CDR3 coding DNA: TGTGCCAGCAGTCCAAGGCAGGGGTTGGAGACCCAGTACTTC. This rearrangement joins TRBV28 to TRBJ2-5; TRBD1 is a possible D gene (6 bases). The germline gives CDR1 MDHEN, CDR2 SYDVKM. With 5 bases removed from V and 5 bases from J, the gap between germline ends came to 15 bases. This CDR3 contains 14 residues. Based on the CDR3 plus reference TRBV28 and TRBJ2-5, the full variable domain is DVKVTQSSRYLVKRTGEKVFLECVQDMDHENMFWYRQDPGLGLRLIYFSYDVKMKEKGDIPEGYSVSREKKERFSLILESASTNQTSMYLCASSPRQGLETQYFGPGTRLLVL.

As concerns this clone: A much more abundant neighbour one base away suggests this may be a read error. Other nucleotide sequences from this sample produce the same CDR3. V usage is TRBV25-1 and J usage is TRBJ1-1; D may be TRBD1 (6 bases). The CDR3 runs to 14 residues. From germline, CDR1 is MGHDK and CDR2 SYGVNS. V was trimmed by 4 bases and J by 4 bases, leaving 13 bases between them. The CDR3 is CASSATGRSTEAFF. The CDR3 DNA reads TGTGCCAGCAGTGCCACAGGGAGAAGCACTGAAGCTTTCTTT.

Comment on this clone: This CDR3 is also generated by other DNA sequences in the sample. V is TRBV6-5 and J is TRBJ1-1, with 7 bases identical to TRBD1. The V gene end was trimmed by 2 bases and the J gene end by 1 base; junction bases not matched to a gene: 1. The CDR3 is 14 amino acids. The germline V gene encodes CDR1 MNHEY and CDR2 SVGAGI. The CDR3 spells CASSYGTENTEAFF. CDR3 coding DNA: TGTGCCAGCAGTTACGGGACAGAGAACACTGAAGCTTTCTTT.

The CDR3 nucleotides are TGTGCCAGCACCACATGGGGGGGTTTCGGCAATCAGCCCCAGCATTTT. Residues: CASTTWGGFGNQPQHF. The chain has TRBV28 and TRBJ1-5; TRBD1 might be the D (5 bases). The V gene's germline CDR1 is MDHEN and CDR2 SYDVKM. The CDR3 length is 16 residues. Deletions cut 7 bases from V and 2 bases from J, with 18 bases between.

The table lists this clone with a count of one. The rearrangement uses TRBV2 and TRBJ1-2; TRBD1 matches at 8 bases. V gave up 3 bases and J gave up 2 bases; unmatched junction bases: 2. The CDR3 covers 14 residues. Germline CDR1 SNHLY, CDR2 FYNNEI. The CDR3 nucleotides read TGTGCCAGCAGTGAGGACAGGGACAACTATGGCTACACCTTC. Its translation is CASSEDRDNYGYTF. Combining the CDR3 with reference TRBV2 and TRBJ1-2 gives the whole variable domain EPEVTQTPSHQVTQMGQEVILRCVPISNHLYFYWYRQILGQKVEFLVSFYNNEISEKSEIFDDQFSVERPDGSNFTLKIRSTKLEDSAMYFCASSEDRDNYGYTFGSGTRLTVV.

V usage is TRBV11-2 and J usage is TRBJ1-2; tentatively, D is TRBD1 (6 bases). The germline gives CDR1 SGHAT, CDR2 FQNNGV. Trimming removed 4 bases from V and 5 bases from J, with 17 bases in between. The CDR3 consists of 15 residues. This chain's CDR3 is CASSSYRVGVYGYTF. The CDR3 DNA is TGTGCCAGCAGCTCTTACAGGGTTGGAGTATATGGCTACACCTTC.

This clone has only one observation. This CDR3 reads CASSQVSVTTNEKLFF. In DNA form, the CDR3 reads TGTGCCAGCAGCCAAGTTTCGGTGACAACTAATGAAAAACTGTTTTTT. The chain joins TRBV3-1 (or the pseudogene TRBV3-2) to TRBJ1-4; D gene unclear. V was shortened by 1 base and J by 0 bases, with 9 bases between the two germline ends. This CDR3 has 16 amino acids. Germline loops: CDR1 LGHDT, CDR2 YNNKEL (reference sequence).

The chain couples TRBV2 to TRBJ2-7; weak D call: TRBD1 (6 bases). Germline CDR1 and CDR2: SNHLY and FYNNEI. The CDR3 contains 13 residues. Trimming took off 8 bases at V and 1 base at J, with 12 bases between the two ends. CDR3 amino acids: CASYRDISYEQYF. CDR3 in DNA: TGTGCCAGCTACCGGGACATTTCCTACGAGCAGTACTTC.